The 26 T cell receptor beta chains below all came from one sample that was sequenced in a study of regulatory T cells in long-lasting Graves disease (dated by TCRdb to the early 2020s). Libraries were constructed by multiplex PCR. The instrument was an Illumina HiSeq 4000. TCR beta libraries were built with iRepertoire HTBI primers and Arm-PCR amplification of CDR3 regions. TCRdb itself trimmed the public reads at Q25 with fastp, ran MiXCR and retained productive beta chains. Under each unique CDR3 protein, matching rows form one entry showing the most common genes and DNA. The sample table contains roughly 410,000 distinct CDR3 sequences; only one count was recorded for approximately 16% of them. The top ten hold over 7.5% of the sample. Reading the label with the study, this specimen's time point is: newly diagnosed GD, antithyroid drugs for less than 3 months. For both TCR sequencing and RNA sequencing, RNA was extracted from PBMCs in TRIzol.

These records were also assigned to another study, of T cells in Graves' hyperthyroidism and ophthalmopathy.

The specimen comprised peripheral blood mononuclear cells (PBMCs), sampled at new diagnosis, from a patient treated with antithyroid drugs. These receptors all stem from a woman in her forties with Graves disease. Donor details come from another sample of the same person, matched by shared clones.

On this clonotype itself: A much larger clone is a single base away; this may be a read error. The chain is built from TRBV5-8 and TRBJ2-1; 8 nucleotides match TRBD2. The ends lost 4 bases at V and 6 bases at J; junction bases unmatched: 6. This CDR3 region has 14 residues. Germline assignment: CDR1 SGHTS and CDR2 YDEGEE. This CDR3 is CASSRGTRLNEQFF. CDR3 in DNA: TGTGCCAGCAGCCGCGGGACTAGGCTCAATGAGCAGTTCTTC.

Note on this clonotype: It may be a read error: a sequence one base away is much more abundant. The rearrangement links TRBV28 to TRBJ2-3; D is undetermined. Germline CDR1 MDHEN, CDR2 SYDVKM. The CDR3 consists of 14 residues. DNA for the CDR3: TGTGCCAGCAGTACGGACCACTCCTACAATGAGCAGTCCTTC. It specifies CASSTDHSYNEQSF.

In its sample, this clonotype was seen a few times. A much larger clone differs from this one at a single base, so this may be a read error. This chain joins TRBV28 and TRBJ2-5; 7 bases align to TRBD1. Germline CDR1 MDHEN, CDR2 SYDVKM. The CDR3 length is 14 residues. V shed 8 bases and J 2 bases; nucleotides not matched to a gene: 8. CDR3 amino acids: CASGNQGEQETQYF. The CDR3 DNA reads TGTGCCAGCGGTAATCAGGGGGAACAAGAGACCCAGTACTTC.

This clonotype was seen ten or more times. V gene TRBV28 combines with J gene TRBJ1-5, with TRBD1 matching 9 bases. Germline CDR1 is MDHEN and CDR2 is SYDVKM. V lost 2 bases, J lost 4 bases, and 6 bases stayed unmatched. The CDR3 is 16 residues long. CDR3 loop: CASSLAGQGRNQPQHF. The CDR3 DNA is TGTGCCAGCAGTTTAGCGGGACAGGGACGTAATCAGCCCCAGCATTTT.

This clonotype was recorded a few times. CDR3 DNA sequence: TGTGCCAGCAGTTACGCGGCTAGCGGGAGGAGCTCCTACGAGCAGTACTTC. It translates to CASSYAASGRSSYEQYF. V gene TRBV6-5 combines with J gene TRBJ2-7, with TRBD2 matching 11 bases. This CDR3 contains 17 residues. Germline CDR1 reads MNHEY; CDR2 reads SVGAGI. Trimming cost V 2 bases and J 0 bases; bases outside gene matches: 6.

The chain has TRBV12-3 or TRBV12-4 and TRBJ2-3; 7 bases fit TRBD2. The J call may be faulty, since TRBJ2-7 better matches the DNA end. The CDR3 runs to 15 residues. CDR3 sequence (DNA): TGTGCCAGCAGTTTAAACGGGAGGCGCCCCTACGAGCAGTACTTC. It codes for CASSLNGRRPYEQYF.

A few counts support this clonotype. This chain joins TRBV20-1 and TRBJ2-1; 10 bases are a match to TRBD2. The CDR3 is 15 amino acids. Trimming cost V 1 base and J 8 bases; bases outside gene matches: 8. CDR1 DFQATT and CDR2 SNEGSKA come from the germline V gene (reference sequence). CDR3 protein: CSARGRASGSYEQFF. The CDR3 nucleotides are TGCAGTGCTAGAGGTCGGGCTAGCGGGAGCTATGAGCAGTTCTTC.

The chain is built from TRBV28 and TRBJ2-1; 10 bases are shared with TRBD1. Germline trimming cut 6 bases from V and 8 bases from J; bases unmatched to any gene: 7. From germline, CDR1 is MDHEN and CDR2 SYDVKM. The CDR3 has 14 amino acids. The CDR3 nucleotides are TGTGCCAGCAGGGGGACAGGGGCGCACGATGAGCAGTTCTTC. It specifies CASRGTGAHDEQFF.

The CDR3 region has the DNA TGTGCCAGTAGGACAGGGGGGGACTATGGCTACACCTTC. It encodes CASRTGGDYGYTF. This chain links TRBV19 with TRBJ1-2; 9 nucleotides match TRBD1. CDR3 length: 13 amino acids. The V segment lost 6 bases and the J segment 3 bases; nucleotides outside the gene matches: 2. Germline V gene lookup returns CDR1 LNHDA and CDR2 SQIVND (reference sequence).

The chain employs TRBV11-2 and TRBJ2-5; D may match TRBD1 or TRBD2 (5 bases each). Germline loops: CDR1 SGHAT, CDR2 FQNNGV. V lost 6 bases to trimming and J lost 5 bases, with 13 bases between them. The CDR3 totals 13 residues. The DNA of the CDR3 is TGTGCCAGCAGTGCCGAGGGGTGGGAGACCCAGTACTTC. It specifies CASSAEGWETQYF.

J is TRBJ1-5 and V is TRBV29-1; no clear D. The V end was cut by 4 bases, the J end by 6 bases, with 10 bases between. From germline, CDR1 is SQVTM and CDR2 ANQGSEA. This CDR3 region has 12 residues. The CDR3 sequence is CSVASDSQPQHF. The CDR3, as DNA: TGCAGCGTTGCCTCCGATAGTCAGCCCCAGCATTTT. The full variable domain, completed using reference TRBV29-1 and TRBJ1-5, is SAVISQKPSRDICQRGTSLTIQCQVDSQVTMMFWYRQQPGQSLTLIATANQGSEATYESGFVIDKFPISRPNLTFSTLTVSNMSPEDSSIYLCSVASDSQPQHFGDGTRLSIL.

The CDR3 DNA is TGTGCCAGCAGCTCCCCTCGACTAGCTTACAATGAGCAGTTCTTC. This gives the protein CASSSPRLAYNEQFF. The rearrangement links TRBV7-9 to TRBJ2-1, with 7 bases matching TRBD2. After removal of 4 bases from V and 4 bases from J, the junction contained 7 bases not matched to a gene. From germline, CDR1 is SEHNR and CDR2 FQNEAQ (reference sequence). This CDR3 region has 15 residues.

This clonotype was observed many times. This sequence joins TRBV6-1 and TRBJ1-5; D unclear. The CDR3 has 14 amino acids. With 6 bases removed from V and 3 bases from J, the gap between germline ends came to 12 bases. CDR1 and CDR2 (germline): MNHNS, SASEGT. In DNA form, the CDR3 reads TGTGCCAGCAGGTGGGGTTCGCTCAATCAGCCCCAGCATTTT. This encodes CASRWGSLNQPQHF.

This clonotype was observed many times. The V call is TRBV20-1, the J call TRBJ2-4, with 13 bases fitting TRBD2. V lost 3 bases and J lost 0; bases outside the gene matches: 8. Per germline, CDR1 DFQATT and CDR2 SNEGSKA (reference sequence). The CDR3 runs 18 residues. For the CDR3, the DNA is TGCAGTGCTAGTACCGGACTAGCGGGGGAGGGAGCCAAAAACATTCAGTACTTC. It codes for CSASTGLAGEGAKNIQYF.

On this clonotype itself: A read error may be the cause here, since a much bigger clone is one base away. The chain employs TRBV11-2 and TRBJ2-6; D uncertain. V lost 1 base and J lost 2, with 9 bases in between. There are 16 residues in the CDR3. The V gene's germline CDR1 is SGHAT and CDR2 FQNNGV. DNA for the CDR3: TGTGCCAGCAGCTTAGGTAGGGTGGCTGGGGCCAACGTCCTGACTTTC. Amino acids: CASSLGRVAGANVLTF.

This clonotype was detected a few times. CDR3 loop: CAISDQTGLAGGYIEQFF. Here the CDR3 DNA reads TGTGCCATCAGTGACCAAACCGGACTAGCGGGAGGGTATATTGAGCAGTTCTTC. The rearrangement uses TRBV10-3 and TRBJ2-1; 15 bases agree with TRBD2. CDR1 is ENHRY and CDR2 is SYGVKD in the germline V gene. This CDR3 spans 18 amino acids. The junction had 12 bases not matched to a gene; V was cut back by 3 bases and J by 9 bases.

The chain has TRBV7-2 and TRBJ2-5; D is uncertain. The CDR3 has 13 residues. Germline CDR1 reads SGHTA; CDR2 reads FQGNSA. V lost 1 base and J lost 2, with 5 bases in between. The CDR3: CASSLDIQETQYF. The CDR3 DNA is TGTGCCAGCAGCTTAGACATTCAAGAGACCCAGTACTTC.

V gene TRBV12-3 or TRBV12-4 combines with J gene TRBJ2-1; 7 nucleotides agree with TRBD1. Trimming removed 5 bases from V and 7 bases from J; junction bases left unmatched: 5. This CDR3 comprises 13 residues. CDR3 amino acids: CASSIQGSNEQFF. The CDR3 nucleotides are TGTGCCAGCAGTATACAGGGGTCGAATGAGCAGTTCTTC.

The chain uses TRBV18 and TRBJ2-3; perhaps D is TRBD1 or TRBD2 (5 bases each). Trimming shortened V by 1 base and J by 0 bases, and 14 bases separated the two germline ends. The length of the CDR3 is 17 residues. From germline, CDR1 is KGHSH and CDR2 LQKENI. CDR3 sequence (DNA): TGTGCCAGCTCACCACGTTGGGACCCTTCTAGCACAGATACGCAGTATTTT. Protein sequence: CASSPRWDPSSTDTQYF.

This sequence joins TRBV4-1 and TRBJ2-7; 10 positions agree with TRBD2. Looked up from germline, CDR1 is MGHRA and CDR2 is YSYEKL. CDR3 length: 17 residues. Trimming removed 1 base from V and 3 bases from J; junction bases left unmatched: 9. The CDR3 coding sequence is TGCGCCAGCAGCCAAGGCAGTTTATCTAGCGGGAGCTACGAGCAGTACTTC. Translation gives CASSQGSLSSGSYEQYF.

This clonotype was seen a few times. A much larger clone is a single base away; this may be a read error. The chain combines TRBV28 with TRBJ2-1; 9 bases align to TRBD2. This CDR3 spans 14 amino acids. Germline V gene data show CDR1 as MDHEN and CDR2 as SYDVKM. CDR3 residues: CASRPRLAVHEQSF. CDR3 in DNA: TGTGCCAGCAGACCCCGACTAGCGGTTCATGAGCAGTCCTTC.

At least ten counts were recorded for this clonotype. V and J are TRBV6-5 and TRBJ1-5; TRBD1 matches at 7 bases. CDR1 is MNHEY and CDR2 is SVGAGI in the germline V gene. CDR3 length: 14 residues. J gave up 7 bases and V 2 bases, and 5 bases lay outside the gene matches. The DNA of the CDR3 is TGTGCCAGCAGTTACGCCCAGGGGGTGCAGCCCCAGCATTTT. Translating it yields CASSYAQGVQPQHF.

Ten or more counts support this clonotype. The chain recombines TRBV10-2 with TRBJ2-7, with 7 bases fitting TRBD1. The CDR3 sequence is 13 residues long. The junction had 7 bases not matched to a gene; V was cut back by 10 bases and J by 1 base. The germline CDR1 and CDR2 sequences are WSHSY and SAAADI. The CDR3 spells CAIGTVSSYEQYF. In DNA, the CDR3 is TGCGCCATCGGGACAGTCTCTTCCTACGAGCAGTACTTC.

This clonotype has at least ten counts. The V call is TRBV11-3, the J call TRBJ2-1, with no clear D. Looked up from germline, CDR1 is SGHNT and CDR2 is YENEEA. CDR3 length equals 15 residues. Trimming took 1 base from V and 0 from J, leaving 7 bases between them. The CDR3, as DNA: TGTGCCAGCAGCTTAGTTGCGAGCTCCTACAATGAGCAGTTCTTC. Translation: CASSLVASSYNEQFF.

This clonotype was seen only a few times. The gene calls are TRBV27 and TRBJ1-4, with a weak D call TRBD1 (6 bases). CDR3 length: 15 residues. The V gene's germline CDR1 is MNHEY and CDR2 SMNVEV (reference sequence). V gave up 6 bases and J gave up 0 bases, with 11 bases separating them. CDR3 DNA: TGTGCCAGCAGCCCCAGGGGTGCAACTAATGAAAAACTGTTTTTT. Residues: CASSPRGATNEKLFF.

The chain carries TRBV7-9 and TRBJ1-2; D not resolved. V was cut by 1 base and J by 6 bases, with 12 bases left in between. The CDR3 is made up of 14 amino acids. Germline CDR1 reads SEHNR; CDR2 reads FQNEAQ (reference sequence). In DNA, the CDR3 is TGTGCCAGCAGCTTAGTCCAGGTTTTGCATGGCTACACCTTC. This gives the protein CASSLVQVLHGYTF.